This is a list of T cell receptor beta chains from one sample in a study of T-cell reconstitution after alpha-beta-depleted transplantation in children. TCRdb analysed the PCR reads with MiXCR anew, one entry per CDR3 protein. The sample includes 90,000 to 100,000 distinct CDR3 sequences, less than 25% of them seen just once. The source material was PBMCs, sampled before TCRalphabeta/CD19-depleted stem cell transplant. These receptors were obtained from a boy aged 2 to 10 with acute lymphoblastic leukemia, due to receive a stem cell transplant. The CDR3 runs from the conserved cysteine through the conserved F or W. The D gene is left open where the match is weak. Not all rows give a size; the values are once, few, many and, for expanded clones, a class.

clone size: .
D gene: .
V gene: TRBV18
J gene: TRBJ1-5
CDR3 protein: CASSPGDTERILSNQPQHF
CDR3 DNA: TGTGCCAGCTCACCCGGGGACACGGAACGTATCCTTAGCAATCAGCCCCAGCATTTT

clone size: .
D gene: .
V gene: TRBV7-9
J gene: TRBJ2-1
CDR3 protein: CASSFPPPANNEQFF
CDR3 DNA: TGTGCCAGCAGCTTCCCTCCCCCGGCGAACAATGAGCAGTTCTTC

clone size: .
D gene: TRBD2
V gene: TRBV20-1
J gene: TRBJ2-5
CDR3 protein: CSAGTSGGLETQYF
CDR3 DNA: TGCAGTGCTGGGACTAGCGGAGGCCTCGAGACCCAGTACTTC

clone size: .
D gene: TRBD2
V gene: TRBV28
J gene: TRBJ2-7
CDR3 protein: CASSSAGDGYYEQYF
CDR3 DNA: TGTGCCAGCAGTTCGGCGGGAGACGGTTACTACGAGCAGTACTTC

clone size: .
D gene: .
V gene: TRBV7-9
J gene: TRBJ2-3
CDR3 protein: CASSIGGLGTDTQYF
CDR3 DNA: TGTGCCAGCAGCATAGGCGGGTTGGGCACAGATACGCAGTATTTT

clone size: few
D gene: .
V gene: TRBV5-1
J gene: TRBJ2-2
CDR3 protein: CASSFGTVSNTGELFF
CDR3 DNA: TGCGCCAGCAGCTTCGGGACGGTTTCGAACACCGGGGAGCTGTTTTTT

clone size: many
D gene: TRBD2
V gene: TRBV5-1
J gene: TRBJ2-7
CDR3 protein: CASSSGLAGTYEQYF
CDR3 DNA: TGCGCCAGCAGCTCGGGACTAGCGGGTACCTACGAGCAGTACTTC

clone size: once
D gene: TRBD2
V gene: TRBV7-2
J gene: TRBJ2-3
CDR3 protein: CASSFVGTRRDTQYF
CDR3 DNA: TGTGCCAGCAGCTTTGTTGGGACTAGAAGAGATACGCAGTATTTT

clone size: many
D gene: TRBD2
V gene: TRBV6-1
J gene: TRBJ2-1
CDR3 protein: CASSEGLEYNEQFF
CDR3 DNA: TGTGCCAGCAGTGAGGGACTAGAGTACAATGAGCAGTTCTTC

clone size: few
D gene: TRBD1
V gene: TRBV2
J gene: TRBJ2-2
CDR3 protein: CASSRDRDTGELFF
CDR3 DNA: TGTGCCAGCAGCCGGGACAGGGACACCGGGGAGCTGTTTTTT

clone size: few
D gene: TRBD1
V gene: TRBV27
J gene: TRBJ1-1
CDR3 protein: CASSDRPTGGMAFF
CDR3 DNA: TGTGCCAGCAGTGATCGTCCGACAGGGGGCATGGCTTTCTTT

clone size: few
D gene: .
V gene: TRBV5-1
J gene: TRBJ2-7
CDR3 protein: CASSSQGGNSYEQYF
CDR3 DNA: TGCGCCAGCAGCTCCCAGGGCGGCAACTCCTACGAGCAGTACTTC

clone size: few
D gene: TRBD1
V gene: TRBV6-5
J gene: TRBJ1-1
CDR3 protein: CASNTGQKAFF
CDR3 DNA: TGTGCCAGCAACACGGGACAGAAAGCTTTCTTT

clone size: few
D gene: TRBD2
V gene: TRBV7-8
J gene: TRBJ2-7
CDR3 protein: CASSSGTSGESF
CDR3 DNA: TGTGCCAGCAGCTCGGGGACTAGCGGAGAGAGCTTC

clone size: .
D gene: .
V gene: TRBV7-8
J gene: TRBJ2-3
CDR3 protein: CASSLTAEEDTDTQYF
CDR3 DNA: TGTGCCAGCAGCTTAACAGCGGAGGAGGACACAGATACGCAGTATTTT

clone size: few
D gene: .
V gene: TRBV7-2
J gene: TRBJ2-3
CDR3 protein: CASSLARRAGTSDTQYF
CDR3 DNA: TGTGCCAGCAGCTTAGCGCGTCGTGCGGGAACGTCAGATACGCAGTATTTT

clone size: .
D gene: TRBD2
V gene: TRBV11-2
J gene: TRBJ2-5
CDR3 protein: CASSLELAEETQYF
CDR3 DNA: TGTGCCAGCAGCTTAGAACTAGCGGAAGAGACCCAGTACTTC

clone size: few
D gene: .
V gene: TRBV2
J gene: TRBJ2-1
CDR3 protein: CASSELAAVNEQFF
CDR3 DNA: TGTGCCAGCAGTGAACTAGCAGCTGTTAATGAGCAGTTCTTC

clone size: .
D gene: .
V gene: TRBV5-6
J gene: TRBJ2-1
CDR3 protein: CASSTWDNEQFF
CDR3 DNA: TGTGCCAGCAGCACATGGGACAATGAGCAGTTCTTC

clone size: few
D gene: .
V gene: TRBV12-3/TRBV12-4
J gene: TRBJ2-1
CDR3 protein: CASSLARMPKNNEQFF
CDR3 DNA: TGTGCCAGCAGCTTAGCCCGTATGCCGAAAAACAATGAGCAGTTCTTC

clone size: .
D gene: .
V gene: TRBV20-1
J gene: TRBJ1-1
CDR3 protein: CSAVRWVARTEAFF
CDR3 DNA: TGCAGTGCCGTCCGGTGGGTGGCCCGCACTGAAGCTTTCTTT

clone size: .
D gene: .
V gene: TRBV5-1
J gene: TRBJ2-3
CDR3 protein: CASSLRELGGDTQYF
CDR3 DNA: TGCGCCAGCAGCTTGAGGGAACTCGGTGGAGATACGCAGTATTTT

clone size: many
D gene: .
V gene: TRBV5-1
J gene: TRBJ2-1
CDR3 protein: CASSLVGGPSQFF
CDR3 DNA: TGCGCCAGCAGCTTGGTAGGGGGGCCGTCTCAGTTCTTC

clone size: .
D gene: TRBD2
V gene: TRBV6-2/TRBV6-3
J gene: TRBJ2-7
CDR3 protein: CASSSTRRAQREGLYEQYF
CDR3 DNA: TGTGCCAGCAGTTCTACCCGCAGGGCTCAGCGGGAGGGCCTCTACGAGCAGTACTTC

clone size: few
D gene: .
V gene: TRBV7-2
J gene: TRBJ2-4
CDR3 protein: CASSQGSLAKNIQYF
CDR3 DNA: TGTGCCAGCAGCCAAGGATCCTTGGCCAAAAACATTCAGTACTTC

clone size: .
D gene: .
V gene: TRBV3-1
J gene: TRBJ2-7
CDR3 protein: CASSPAGTNYEQYF
CDR3 DNA: TGTGCCAGCAGCCCAGCCGGGACAAACTACGAGCAGTACTTC

clone size: few
D gene: TRBD1
V gene: TRBV7-9
J gene: TRBJ1-2
CDR3 protein: CASSPTGGNGYTF
CDR3 DNA: TGTGCCAGCAGCCCGACAGGGGGCAATGGCTACACCTTC

clone size: few
D gene: .
V gene: TRBV5-1
J gene: TRBJ1-5
CDR3 protein: CASSLAWNQPQHF
CDR3 DNA: TGCGCCAGCAGCTTGGCGTGGAATCAGCCCCAGCATTTT